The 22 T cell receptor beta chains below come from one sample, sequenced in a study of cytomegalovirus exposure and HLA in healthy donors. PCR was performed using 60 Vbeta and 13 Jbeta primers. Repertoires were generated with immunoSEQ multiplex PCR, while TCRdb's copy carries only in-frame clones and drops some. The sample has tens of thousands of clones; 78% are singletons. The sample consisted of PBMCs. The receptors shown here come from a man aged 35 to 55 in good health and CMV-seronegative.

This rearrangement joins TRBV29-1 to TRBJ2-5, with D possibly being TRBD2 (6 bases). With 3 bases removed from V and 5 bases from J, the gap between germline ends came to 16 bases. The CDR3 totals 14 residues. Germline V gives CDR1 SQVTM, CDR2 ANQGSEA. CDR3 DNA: TGCAGCGTTGATGGGCTGGGACTTAGGGAGACCCAGTACTTC. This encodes CSVDGLGLRETQYF.

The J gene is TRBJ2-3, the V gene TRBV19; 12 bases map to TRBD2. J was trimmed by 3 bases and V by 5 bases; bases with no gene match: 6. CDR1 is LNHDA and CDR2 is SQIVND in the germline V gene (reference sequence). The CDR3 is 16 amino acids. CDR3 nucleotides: TGTGCCAGTAGTTCGACTAGCGGGAGCATGACAGATACGCAGTATTTT. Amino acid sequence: CASSSTSGSMTDTQYF.

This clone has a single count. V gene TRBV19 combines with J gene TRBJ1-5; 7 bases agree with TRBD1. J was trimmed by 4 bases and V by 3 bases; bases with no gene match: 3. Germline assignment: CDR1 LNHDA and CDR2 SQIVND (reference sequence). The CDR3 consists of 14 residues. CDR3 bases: TGTGCCAGTAGTATCAAACAGGGGAATCAGCCCCAGCATTTT. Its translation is CASSIKQGNQPQHF.

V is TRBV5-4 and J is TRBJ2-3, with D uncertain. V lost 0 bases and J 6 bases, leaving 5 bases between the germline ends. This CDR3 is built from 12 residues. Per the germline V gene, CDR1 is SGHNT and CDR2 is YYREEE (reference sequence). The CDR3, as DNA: TGTGCCAGCAGCTTGGATGAGGATACGCAGTATTTT. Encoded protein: CASSLDEDTQYF.

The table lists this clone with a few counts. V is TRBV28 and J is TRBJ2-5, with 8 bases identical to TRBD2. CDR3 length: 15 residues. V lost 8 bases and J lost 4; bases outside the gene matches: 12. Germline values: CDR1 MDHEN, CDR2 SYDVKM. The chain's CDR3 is CASLWVAGWVETQYF. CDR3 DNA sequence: TGTGCCAGCCTGTGGGTAGCGGGATGGGTAGAGACCCAGTACTTC.

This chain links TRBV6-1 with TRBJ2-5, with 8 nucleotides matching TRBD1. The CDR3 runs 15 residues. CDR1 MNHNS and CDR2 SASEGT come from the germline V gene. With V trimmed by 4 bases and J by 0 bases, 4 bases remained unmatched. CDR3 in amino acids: CASSGRTGYQETQYF. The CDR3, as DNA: TGTGCCAGCAGTGGCCGGACAGGGTACCAAGAGACCCAGTACTTC.

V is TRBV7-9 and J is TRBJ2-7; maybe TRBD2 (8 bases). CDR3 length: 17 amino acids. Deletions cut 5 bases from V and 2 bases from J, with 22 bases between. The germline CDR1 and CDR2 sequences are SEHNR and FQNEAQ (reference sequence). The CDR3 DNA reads TGTGCCAGCAGCCGCCATCCAGGGGGACTAGAAGCCTACGAGCAGTACTTC. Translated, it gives CASSRHPGGLEAYEQYF.

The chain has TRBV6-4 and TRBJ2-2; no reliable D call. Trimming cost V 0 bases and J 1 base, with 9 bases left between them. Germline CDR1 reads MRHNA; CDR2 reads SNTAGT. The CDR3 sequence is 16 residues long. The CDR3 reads CASSDSAGMNTGELFF. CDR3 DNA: TGTGCCAGCAGTGACTCAGCAGGCATGAACACCGGGGAGCTGTTTTTT.

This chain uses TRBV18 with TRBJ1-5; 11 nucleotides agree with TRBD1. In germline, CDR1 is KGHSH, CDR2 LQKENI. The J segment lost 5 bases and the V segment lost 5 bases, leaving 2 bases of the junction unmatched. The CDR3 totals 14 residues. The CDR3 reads CASSRTGGDQPQHF. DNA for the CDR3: TGTGCCAGCTCAAGGACAGGGGGCGATCAGCCCCAGCATTTT.

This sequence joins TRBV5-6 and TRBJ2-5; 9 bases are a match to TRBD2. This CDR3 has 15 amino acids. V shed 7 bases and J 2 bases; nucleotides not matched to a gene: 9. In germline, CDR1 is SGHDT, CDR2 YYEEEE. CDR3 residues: CASSLVTSGQETQYF. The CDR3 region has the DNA TGTGCCAGCTCCCTGGTGACTAGCGGACAAGAGACCCAGTACTTC.

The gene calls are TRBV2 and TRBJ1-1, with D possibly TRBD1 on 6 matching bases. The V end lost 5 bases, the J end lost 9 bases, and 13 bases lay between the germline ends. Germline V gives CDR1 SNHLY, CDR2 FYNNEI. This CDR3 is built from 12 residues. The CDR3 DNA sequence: TGTGCCAGCAGTTCCCCGGACAGAAAAGCTTTCTTT. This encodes CASSSPDRKAFF.

Written as DNA, the CDR3 is TGTGCCAGTAGCAATGCGGGGGCAGGTGAAAAACTGTTTTTT. Translated: CASSNAGAGEKLFF. The gene calls are TRBV19 and TRBJ1-4; tentatively, D is TRBD1 (6 bases). Trimming left V 6 bases short and J 7 bases short, with 15 bases between. The CDR3 length is 14 residues. Germline V gene sequence: CDR1 LNHDA, CDR2 SQIVND (reference sequence).

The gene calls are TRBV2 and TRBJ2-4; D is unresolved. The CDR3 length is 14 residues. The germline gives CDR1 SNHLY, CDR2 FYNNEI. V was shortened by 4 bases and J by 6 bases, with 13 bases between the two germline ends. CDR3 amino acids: CASSALESSNIQYF. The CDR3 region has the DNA TGTGCCAGCAGTGCTCTAGAGAGCTCAAACATTCAGTACTTC.

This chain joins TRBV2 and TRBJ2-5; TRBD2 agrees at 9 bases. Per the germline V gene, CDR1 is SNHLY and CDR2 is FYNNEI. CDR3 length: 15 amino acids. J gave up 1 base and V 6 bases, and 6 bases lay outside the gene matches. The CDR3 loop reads CASRVAGEIQETQYF. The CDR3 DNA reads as TGTGCCAGCAGAGTAGCGGGAGAGATCCAAGAGACCCAGTACTTC.

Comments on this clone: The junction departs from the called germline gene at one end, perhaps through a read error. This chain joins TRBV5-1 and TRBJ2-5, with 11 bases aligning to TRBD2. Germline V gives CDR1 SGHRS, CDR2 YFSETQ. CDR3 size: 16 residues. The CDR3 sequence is CTSSQGTSGQGETQYF. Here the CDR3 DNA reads TGCACCAGCAGCCAAGGGACTAGCGGTCAGGGGGAGACCCAGTACTTC. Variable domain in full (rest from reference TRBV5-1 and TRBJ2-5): KAGVTQTPRYLIKTRGQQVTLSCSPISGHRSVSWYQQTPGQGLQFLFEYFSETQRNKGNFPGRFSGRQFSNSRSEMNVSTLELGDSALYLCTSSQGTSGQGETQYFGPGTRLLVL.

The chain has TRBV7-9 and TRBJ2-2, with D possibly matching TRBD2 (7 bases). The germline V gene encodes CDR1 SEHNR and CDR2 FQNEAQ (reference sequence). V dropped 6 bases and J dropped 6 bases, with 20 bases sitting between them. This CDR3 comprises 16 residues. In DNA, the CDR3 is TGTGCCAGCAGTTCTCAGGGGACTATTCCCGCCGGGGAGCTGTTTTTT. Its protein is CASSSQGTIPAGELFF. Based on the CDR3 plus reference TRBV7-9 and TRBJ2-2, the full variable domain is DTGVSQNPRHKITKRGQNVTFRCDPISEHNRLYWYRQTLGQGPEFLTYFQNEAQLEKSRLLSDRFSAERPKGSFSTLEIQRTEQGDSAMYLCASSSQGTIPAGELFFGEGSRLTVL.

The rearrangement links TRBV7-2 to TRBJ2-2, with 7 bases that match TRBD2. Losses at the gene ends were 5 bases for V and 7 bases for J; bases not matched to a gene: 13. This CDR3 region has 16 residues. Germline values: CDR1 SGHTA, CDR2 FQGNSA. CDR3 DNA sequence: TGTGCCAGCAGCATATTGCCTCCCTCGGGGGGCGGGGAGCTGTTTTTT. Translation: CASSILPPSGGGELFF.

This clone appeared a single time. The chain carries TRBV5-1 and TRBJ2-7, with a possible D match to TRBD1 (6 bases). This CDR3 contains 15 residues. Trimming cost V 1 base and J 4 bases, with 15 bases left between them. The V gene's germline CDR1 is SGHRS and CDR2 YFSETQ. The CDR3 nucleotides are TGCGCCAGCAGCTTGTCGACAGGTGACGGTTACGAGCAGTACTTC. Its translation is CASSLSTGDGYEQYF.

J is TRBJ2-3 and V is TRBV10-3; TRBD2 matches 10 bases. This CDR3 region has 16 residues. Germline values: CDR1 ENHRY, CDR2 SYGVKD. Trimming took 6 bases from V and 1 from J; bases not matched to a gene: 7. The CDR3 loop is CAISPGLAMGTDTQYF. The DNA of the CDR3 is TGTGCCATCAGCCCGGGACTAGCGATGGGCACAGATACGCAGTATTTT.

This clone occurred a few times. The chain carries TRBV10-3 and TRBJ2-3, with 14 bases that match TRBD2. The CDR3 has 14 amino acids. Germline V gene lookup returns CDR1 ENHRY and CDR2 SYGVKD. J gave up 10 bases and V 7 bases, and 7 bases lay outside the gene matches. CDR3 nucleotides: TGTGCCATCACGGCTGGGACTAGCGGGAGTGCGCAGTATTTT. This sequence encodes CAITAGTSGSAQYF.

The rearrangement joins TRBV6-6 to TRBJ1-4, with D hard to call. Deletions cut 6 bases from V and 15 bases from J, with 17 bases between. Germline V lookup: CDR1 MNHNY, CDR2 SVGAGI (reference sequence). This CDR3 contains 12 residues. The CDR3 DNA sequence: TGTGCCAGCAGAGATAACAGAGAATGGTTGTTTTTT. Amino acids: CASRDNREWLFF.

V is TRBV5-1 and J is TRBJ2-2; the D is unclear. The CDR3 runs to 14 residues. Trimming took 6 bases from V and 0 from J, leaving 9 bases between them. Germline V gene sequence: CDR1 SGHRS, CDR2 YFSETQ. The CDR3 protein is CASMPETNTGELFF. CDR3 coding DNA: TGCGCCAGCATGCCGGAGACGAACACCGGGGAGCTGTTTTTT.